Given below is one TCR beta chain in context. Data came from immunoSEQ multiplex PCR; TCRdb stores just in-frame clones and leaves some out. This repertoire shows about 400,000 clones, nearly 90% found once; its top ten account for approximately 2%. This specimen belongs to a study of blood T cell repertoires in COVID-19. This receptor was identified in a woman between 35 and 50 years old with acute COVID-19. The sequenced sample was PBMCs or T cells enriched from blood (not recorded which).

CDR3 in amino acids: CASSPETSGGQETQYF. The CDR3 DNA reads as TGTGCCAGCAGTCCAGAGACTAGCGGGGGACAGGAGACCCAGTACTTC. J is TRBJ2-5 and V is TRBV6-6, with 12 bases identical to TRBD2. The CDR3 runs to 16 residues. Looked up from germline, CDR1 is MNHNY and CDR2 is SVGAGI (reference sequence). V lost 5 bases to trimming and J lost 5 bases; unmatched junction nucleotides: 9.